This TCR beta chain comes out of a study of T cells in Graves' hyperthyroidism and ophthalmopathy. Study-wide context: Peripheral blood was secured at the point of initial diagnosis, before any treatment.

V was cut by 5 bases and J by 4 bases, with 21 bases left in between. The CDR3 is 16 amino acids. Germline V gene sequence: CDR1 SGHTA, CDR2 FQGTGA. Broader study findings: A 13 V-J signature model discriminated ophthalmopathy versus stable hyperthyroidism.

The investigators amplified TCR beta CDR3 regions from RNA transcripts. During a first-round RT-PCR of the TCR CDR3, the HTBI primer set was used. MiXCR was run by TCRdb on the multiplex PCR reads, yielding one entry per CDR3 protein. The sample consists of about 260,000 distinct CDR3 sequences, less than 20% of them appearing once. Concerning this clonotype: The antigen remains undetermined.

This sample holds PBMCs from under 11 ml fresh peripheral blood. Sequenced input: blood. This receptor was obtained from a woman younger than 30 with Graves' ophthalmopathy. V and J are TRBV7-3 and TRBJ2-7, with D perhaps matching TRBD1 (8 bases). CDR3 sequence reads: CASSQTPHRGGYEQYF. The CDR3 DNA sequence: TGTGCCAGCAGCCAGACTCCCCACAGGGGGGGGTACGAGCAGTACTTC.